These 22 T cell receptor beta chains share one sample of origin, sequenced in a study of blood T cells in healthy people across ages. A J-beta primer mix and a sample-barcoded 5' primer were used in a second PCR of roughly 6 to 11 cycles. TCRdb reprocessed the 5' RACE reads via MiXCR and lists one record per CDR3 protein. Of about 800,000 distinct CDR3 sequences listed, around 25% are singletons. These data were likewise used in another study, on T cells of mothers and their children.

Sequenced material: blood. The receptor set was obtained from a boy aged 5 to 17 in good health.

This clonotype has only a few counts. This rearrangement joins TRBV12-3 or TRBV12-4 to TRBJ1-2; 8 nucleotides agree with TRBD1. The CDR3 totals 16 residues. J lost 7 bases, V lost 3 bases, and 13 bases had no gene match. DNA for the CDR3: TGTGCCAGCAGTTTTTCCGGGACAGGAGCCTTAAGTGGCTACACCTTC. It specifies CASSFSGTGALSGYTF.

This clonotype was counted a few times. V is TRBV7-9 and J is TRBJ1-6; 7 bases map to TRBD1. Germline-derived CDR1 and CDR2 are SEHNR and FQNEAQ (reference sequence). The CDR3 is 15 amino acids. J lost 2 bases, V lost 5 bases, and 3 bases had no gene match. The CDR3 DNA reads as TGTGCCAGCAGCCAAGACAGGGCCTATAATTCACCCCTCCACTTT. Amino acid sequence: CASSQDRAYNSPLHF.

This clonotype was seen only once. The V gene is TRBV13, the J gene TRBJ2-7, with D perhaps given as TRBD1 or TRBD2 (5 bases each). V shed 5 bases and J shed 3 bases, with 20 bases lying between them. The length of the CDR3 is 16 residues. Germline CDR1 is PRHDT and CDR2 is FYEKMQ (reference sequence). The CDR3 DNA follows: TGTGCCAGCAGCATCGGGACCTACCTACCCTTCTACGAGCAGTACTTC. Protein sequence: CASSIGTYLPFYEQYF.

A few counts support this clonotype. The rearrangement links TRBV6-5 to TRBJ2-1, with 10 bases lining up with TRBD2. CDR3 length: 20 amino acids. With 0 bases clipped from V and 10 bases from J, the junction kept 21 bases outside the gene matches. The germline CDR1 and CDR2 sequences are MNHEY and SVGAGI. The CDR3 coding sequence is TGTGCCAGCAGTTACTCCCCCGACACCCCTGGGCTAGCGGGAGTTCGGGAGCAGTTCTTC. It is translated as CASSYSPDTPGLAGVREQFF.

This clonotype has just one count. Mismatch with germline at one junction end may stem from a read error. This chain uses TRBV7-6 with TRBJ2-3; 7 bases match TRBD2. The CDR3 contains 16 residues. CDR1 and CDR2 (germline): SGHVS, FNYEAQ. CDR3 bases: TGTGCCAGCAGCTCGCCCCTAGCGGATAGCACAGGTACGCAGTATTTT. This translates into CASSSPLADSTGTQYF. The full variable domain, in which reference TRBV7-6 and TRBJ2-3 provide the parts outside the CDR3, is GAGVSQSPRYKVTKRGQDVALRCDPISGHVSLYWYRQALGQGPEFLTYFNYEAQQDKSGLPNDRFSAERPEGSISTLTIQRTEQRDSAMYRCASSSPLADSTGTQYFGPGTRLTVL.

In its sample, this clonotype was seen a few times. At one boundary the junction diverges from the germline segment, which might be a read error. The chain uses TRBV4-3 and TRBJ2-5; no reliable D call. CDR3 length equals 9 residues. Germline V gives CDR1 LGHNA, CDR2 YSLEER. The CDR3 is CASSHQFLF. CDR3 DNA sequence: TGCGCCAGCAGCCATCAATTCCTTTTC.

This chain uses TRBV5-1 with TRBJ1-1; 7 positions agree with TRBD1. The CDR3 is 15 residues long. Germline CDR1 reads SGHRS; CDR2 reads YFSETQ. V dropped 4 bases and J dropped 2; count of bases not matched to a gene: 8. The CDR3 sequence is CASSQPDRVNTEAFF. The CDR3 DNA follows: TGCGCCAGCAGCCAGCCCGACAGGGTAAACACTGAAGCTTTCTTT.

Written as DNA, the CDR3 is TGTGCCAGTAGTACCTGGGGCAGGGGGTACACTGAAGCTTTCTTT. It codes for CASSTWGRGYTEAFF. V and J are TRBV19 and TRBJ1-1; 7 nucleotides match TRBD1. This CDR3 has 15 amino acids. V was clipped by 4 bases and J by 3 bases; unmatched bases: 8. Per the germline V gene, CDR1 is LNHDA and CDR2 is SQIVND (reference sequence).

V usage is TRBV28 and J usage is TRBJ1-4; TRBD1 matches at 12 bases. The CDR3 length is 16 residues. The germline CDR1 and CDR2 sequences are MDHEN and SYDVKM. The junction had 9 bases not matched to a gene; V was cut back by 6 bases and J by 7 bases. CDR3: CASRVGTGGVFEKLFF. In nucleotides, the CDR3 is TGTGCCAGCAGAGTCGGGACAGGGGGCGTTTTTGAAAAACTGTTTTTT.

As regards this clonotype: Likely a read error: the CDR3 ends without its conserved phenylalanine or tryptophan. The genes are TRBV20-1 and TRBJ1-1; 8 nucleotides agree with TRBD1. Germline V gene data show CDR1 as DFQATT and CDR2 as SNEGSKA (reference sequence). This CDR3 is 13 amino acids long. The trim removed 3 bases at V and 9 bases at J, leaving 9 bases unmatched. The CDR3 protein is CSASGQGPIKAFL. The CDR3 nucleotides are TGCAGTGCTAGCGGACAGGGCCCGATTAAAGCTTTCCTT.

The sample holds a few counts of this clonotype. The gene calls are TRBV9 and TRBJ2-3; TRBD2 matches 12 bases. The J segment lost 1 base and the V segment lost 1 base, leaving 1 base of the junction unmatched. Germline values: CDR1 SGDLS, CDR2 YYNGEE. The CDR3 has 16 residues. The CDR3 is CASSVLAGGRTDTQYF. Here the CDR3 DNA reads TGTGCCAGCAGCGTACTAGCGGGGGGGCGCACAGATACGCAGTATTTT.

This chain joins TRBV6-1 and TRBJ1-1, with TRBD1 as a possible D gene (5 bases). Germline V CDR1 and CDR2: MNHNS, SASEGT. The CDR3 totals 15 residues. Trimming removed 1 base at V and 5 bases at J, with 14 bases between. CDR3 coding DNA: TGTGCCAGCAGTGAAGTAGAGGGGTCGGTAACTGAAGCTTTCTTT. Translating gives CASSEVEGSVTEAFF.

This chain uses TRBV5-1 with TRBJ2-1; D is possibly TRBD1 (6 bases). Germline-derived CDR1 and CDR2 are SGHRS and YFSETQ. Deletions cut 5 bases from V and 6 bases from J, with 15 bases between. The CDR3 contains 14 residues. CDR3 residues: CASRLRYRVNEQFF. The CDR3 DNA reads TGCGCCAGCAGATTAAGGTACAGGGTCAATGAGCAGTTCTTC.

Only a few counts were recorded for this clonotype. V usage is TRBV28 and J usage is TRBJ2-3, with D possibly being TRBD1 or TRBD2 (5 bases each). The CDR3 length is 15 residues. V was shortened by 6 bases and J by 3 bases, with 16 bases between the two germline ends. CDR1 MDHEN and CDR2 SYDVKM come from the germline V gene. CDR3 sequence: CASSGPGDGTDTQYF. The DNA for the CDR3 is TGTGCCAGCAGCGGACCTGGGGACGGGACAGATACGCAGTATTTT.

Only a few counts were recorded for this clonotype. This rearrangement joins TRBV29-1 to TRBJ2-7; 7 bases map to TRBD2. Germline CDR1 SQVTM, CDR2 ANQGSEA. This CDR3 region has 16 residues. V was clipped by 2 bases and J by 3 bases; unmatched bases: 13. The CDR3 here is CSVETPQSGKDYEQYF. In DNA, the CDR3 is TGCAGCGTTGAAACGCCCCAGAGCGGGAAGGACTACGAGCAGTACTTC.

The chain joins TRBV6-1 to TRBJ2-3; no firm D call. This CDR3 has 15 residues. V dropped 0 bases and J dropped 0 bases, with 7 bases sitting between them. Germline assignment: CDR1 MNHNS and CDR2 SASEGT. In DNA form, the CDR3 reads TGTGCCAGCAGTGAAGCTCCCACTAGCACAGATACGCAGTATTTT. Translation: CASSEAPTSTDTQYF.

The chain joins TRBV2 to TRBJ2-3; 7 nucleotides match TRBD2. Looked up from germline, CDR1 is SNHLY and CDR2 is FYNNEI. J gave up 2 bases and V 6 bases, and 8 bases lay outside the gene matches. This CDR3 has 15 residues. CDR3: CASSPGLQNTDTQYF. Here the CDR3 DNA reads TGTGCCAGCAGCCCGGGACTACAGAACACAGATACGCAGTATTTT.

This clonotype has more than one count but fewer than ten. The chain joins TRBV20-1 to TRBJ2-7; maybe TRBD2 (6 bases). The CDR3 is 14 residues long. Germline CDR1 reads DFQATT; CDR2 reads SNEGSKA (reference sequence). V lost 7 bases to trimming and J lost 2 bases, with 18 bases between them. The CDR3 spells CSVTRDFPTYEQYF. The CDR3 DNA sequence: TGCAGTGTTACCCGGGACTTCCCTACCTACGAGCAGTACTTC.

This sequence joins TRBV2 and TRBJ2-3, with TRBD2 matching over 13 bases. The CDR3 runs to 15 residues. V lost 5 bases to trimming and J lost 7 bases; unmatched junction nucleotides: 6. Germline assignment: CDR1 SNHLY and CDR2 FYNNEI. The CDR3 protein is CASSPGLAGLNTQYF. CDR3 nucleotide sequence: TGTGCCAGCAGTCCGGGACTAGCGGGATTGAATACGCAGTATTTT.

The CDR3 is CSVAHGETQYF. In DNA, the CDR3 is TGCAGCGTCGCCCACGGGGAGACCCAGTACTTC. The chain is built from TRBV29-1 and TRBJ2-5; unclear D gene. Trimming pared 6 bases from V and 5 bases from J, leaving 10 bases between. The germline gives CDR1 SQVTM, CDR2 ANQGSEA. The CDR3 spans 11 residues.

The chain carries TRBV15 and TRBJ1-2; D may be TRBD1 (6 bases). CDR3 size: 15 residues. Germline values: CDR1 LNHNV, CDR2 YYDKDF (reference sequence). V lost 0 bases and J 5 bases, leaving 13 bases between the germline ends. CDR3 DNA: TGTGCCACCAGCAGAGATCGGGGGCGGGGGTATGGCTACACCTTC. It encodes CATSRDRGRGYGYTF.

The rearrangement uses TRBV7-2 and TRBJ1-4; D is undetermined. The germline V gene has CDR1 SGHTA and CDR2 FQGNSA. The CDR3 spans 12 residues. Trimming cost V 5 bases and J 13 bases, with 14 bases left between them. The CDR3 reads CASSTHRARLFF. The CDR3 nucleotides are TGTGCCAGCAGCACACATCGGGCCCGACTGTTTTTT. The whole variable domain, filled in from reference TRBV7-2 and TRBJ1-4, reads GAGVSQSPSNKVTEKGKDVELRCDPISGHTALYWYRQSLGQGLEFLIYFQGNSAPDKSGLPSDRFSAERTGGSVSTLTIQRTQQEDSAVYLCASSTHRARLFFGSGTQLSVL.